This T cell receptor (beta chain) derives from a study of cytomegalovirus exposure and HLA in healthy donors. Study-level findings and limits: It was assumed in the presence/absence analyses that sequencing depth was roughly uniform across donors. Later analysis showed most CMV-associated TCR beta chains appearing HLA-restricted.

This clone was counted only a few times. Its specificity is unknown. Each donor's status was that of a healthy bone marrow donor. The PCR made use of 60 Vbeta and 13 Jbeta primers. Only in-frame clones appear in the TCRdb table, and some are missing; sequencing was by immunoSEQ multiplex PCR. The profile shows 150,000 to 200,000 clones, about 88% of them singletons. This TCR was sampled from a woman aged 18-29 years in good health and CMV-seronegative. The sample comprised PBMCs.

The CDR3 nucleotides are TGTGCCAGCAGCTCAACCCGGGGACAGGGGAGGTTCTATGGCTACACCTTC. It specifies CASSSTRGQGRFYGYTF. The chain joins TRBV7-9 to TRBJ1-2, with 10 bases aligning to TRBD1. J was trimmed by 4 bases and V by 4 bases; bases with no gene match: 12. The CDR3 has 17 amino acids. Looked up from germline, CDR1 is SEHNR and CDR2 is FQNEAQ (reference sequence). Full variable domain (remainder filled in from reference TRBV7-9 and TRBJ1-2): DTGVSQNPRHKITKRGQNVTFRCDPISEHNRLYWYRQTLGQGPEFLTYFQNEAQLEKSRLLSDRFSAERPKGSFSTLEIQRTEQGDSAMYLCASSSTRGQGRFYGYTFGSGTRLTVV.